Below, 28 T cell receptor beta chains from the same sample are listed, as sequenced in a study of cytomegalovirus exposure and HLA in healthy donors (dated by TCRdb to about 2017). The receptor library was made with the immunoSEQ multiplex PCR assay. A mixture of 60 forward primers for TCR Vbeta segments and 13 reverse primers for TCR Jbeta segments was used in the multiplex PCR. TCRdb limited this immuneACCESS table to in-frame rearrangements with V and J called. A share of clones is missing; checked studies link under half to unresolved V genes, and the rest is unexplained. The sample's table covers around 75,000 clones. The ten largest clones capture roughly 1.5% of the sample. The sequencing sample was made of PBMCs. The receptor set was obtained from a woman aged 55-69 years in good health and CMV-seronegative.

The gene calls are TRBV7-9 and TRBJ1-1; perhaps TRBD1 as D (6 bases). The V gene lost 4 bases and the J gene lost 1 base, with 13 bases spanning the gap. CDR3 length equals 15 residues. Per the germline V gene, CDR1 is SEHNR and CDR2 is FQNEAQ (reference sequence). CDR3 nucleotide sequence: TGTGCCAGCAGCTGGGGCTGGGGGCGGAACACTGAAGCTTTCTTT. This translates into CASSWGWGRNTEAFF.

The chain recombines TRBV7-9 with TRBJ2-3, with 7 bases identical to TRBD1. The CDR3 totals 16 residues. Trimming cost V 4 bases and J 2 bases; bases outside gene matches: 9. Germline lookup yields CDR1 SEHNR and CDR2 FQNEAQ (reference sequence). The DNA of the CDR3 is TGTGCCAGCAGCTCCACCCGGGACAGCTACACAGATACGCAGTATTTT. Protein sequence: CASSSTRDSYTDTQYF.

The chain is built from TRBV7-9 and TRBJ1-2; D possibly corresponds to TRBD1 (5 bases). Germline CDR1 and CDR2: SEHNR and FQNEAQ (reference sequence). With 3 bases removed from V and 5 bases from J, the gap between germline ends came to 13 bases. This CDR3 spans 14 amino acids. The CDR3 DNA reads TGTGCCAGCAGCTTGGGGGGGGAAGAGTATGGCTACACCTTC. Translating it yields CASSLGGEEYGYTF.

The chain combines TRBV2 with TRBJ2-3; 8 positions agree with TRBD2. The J segment lost 6 bases and the V segment lost 5 bases, leaving 7 bases of the junction unmatched. Germline V gene data show CDR1 as SNHLY and CDR2 as FYNNEI. CDR3 size: 14 residues. The CDR3 DNA sequence: TGTGCCAGCAGTAGCGGGAGTAGGGGGGATACGCAGTATTTT. Translating gives CASSSGSRGDTQYF. The variable domain in full, completed from reference TRBV2 and TRBJ2-3, reads EPEVTQTPSHQVTQMGQEVILRCVPISNHLYFYWYRQILGQKVEFLVSFYNNEISEKSEIFDDQFSVERPDGSNFTLKIRSTKLEDSAMYFCASSSGSRGDTQYFGPGTRLTVL.

The chain is built from TRBV7-9 and TRBJ2-5, with 7 positions matching TRBD1. The V segment lost 2 bases and the J segment 2 bases; nucleotides outside the gene matches: 8. CDR1 is SEHNR, CDR2 FQNEAQ, per germline (reference sequence). The CDR3 has 16 residues. CDR3 loop: CASSLSAGGHQETQYF. CDR3 nucleotides: TGTGCCAGCAGCTTATCGGCAGGGGGTCATCAAGAGACCCAGTACTTC.

V and J are TRBV29-1 and TRBJ1-2, with no clear D. This CDR3 comprises 15 residues. Germline CDR1 is SQVTM and CDR2 is ANQGSEA. Trimming left V 0 bases short and J 4 bases short, with 15 bases between. The CDR3 DNA reads as TGCAGCGTTGAAGATGCGCCCCCAGCGACCTATGGCTACACCTTC. This gives the protein CSVEDAPPATYGYTF.

The CDR3 loop reads CATRLAGASYNEQFF. CDR3 nucleotides: TGTGCCACCAGACTAGCGGGGGCATCCTACAATGAGCAGTTCTTC. This chain links TRBV19 with TRBJ2-1; TRBD2 matches 12 bases. V lost 10 bases to trimming and J lost 1 base; unmatched junction nucleotides: 5. There are 15 residues in the CDR3. From germline, CDR1 is LNHDA and CDR2 SQIVND (reference sequence). The full variable domain, in which reference TRBV19 and TRBJ2-1 provide the parts outside the CDR3, is DGGITQSPKYLFRKEGQNVTLSCEQNLNHDAMYWYRQDPGQGLRLIYYSQIVNDFQKGDIAEGYSVSREKKESFPLTVTSAQKNPTAFYLCATRLAGASYNEQFFGPGTRLTVL.

The chain is built from TRBV28 and TRBJ2-3; 8 bases are shared with TRBD1. Germline assignment: CDR1 MDHEN and CDR2 SYDVKM. The CDR3 has 15 amino acids. V was clipped by 6 bases and J by 1 base; unmatched bases: 6. The CDR3 loop is CASRPTGGRTDTQYF. CDR3 nucleotide sequence: TGTGCCAGCAGGCCTACAGGGGGGCGCACAGATACGCAGTATTTT.

V gene TRBV6-5 combines with J gene TRBJ1-3; 7 positions agree with TRBD1. The CDR3 extends over 14 amino acids. With V trimmed by 8 bases and J by 4 bases, 8 bases remained unmatched. Per germline, CDR1 MNHEY and CDR2 SVGAGI. CDR3 protein: CASGNRGYGNTIYF. DNA for the CDR3: TGTGCCAGCGGCAACAGGGGATACGGAAACACCATATATTTT.

The chain employs TRBV7-9 and TRBJ2-1; no definite D call. Germline values: CDR1 SEHNR, CDR2 FQNEAQ (reference sequence). This CDR3 spans 14 amino acids. With 5 bases removed from V and 2 bases from J, the gap between germline ends came to 10 bases. The CDR3 sequence: CASSPSLAYNEQFF. CDR3 in DNA: TGTGCCAGCAGCCCCTCGCTAGCCTACAATGAGCAGTTCTTC.

V usage is TRBV5-8 and J usage is TRBJ1-5; 7 bases map to TRBD1. Germline V CDR1 and CDR2: SGHTS, YDEGEE. V shed 6 bases and J 2 bases; nucleotides not matched to a gene: 11. The CDR3 extends over 16 amino acids. The CDR3 coding sequence is TGTGCCAGCACCCTGACAGGGAATGAGGGCAATCAGCCCCAGCATTTT. Translated, it gives CASTLTGNEGNQPQHF.

The chain employs TRBV6-1 and TRBJ1-5, with a weak D call TRBD1 (5 bases). Trimming stripped 10 bases from V and 4 bases from J, with 17 bases between. In germline, CDR1 is MNHNS, CDR2 SASEGT. The CDR3 is made up of 14 amino acids. CDR3: CATKIDSNNQPQHF. The CDR3 coding sequence is TGTGCCACCAAAATCGACAGCAATAATCAGCCCCAGCATTTT.

V is TRBV7-9 and J is TRBJ2-3, with D possibly being TRBD2 (5 bases). V was shortened by 1 base and J by 6 bases, with 11 bases between the two germline ends. The CDR3 has 14 amino acids. Germline V gene data show CDR1 as SEHNR and CDR2 as FQNEAQ (reference sequence). CDR3 sequence reads: CASSLGGAWDTQYF. CDR3 in DNA: TGTGCCAGCAGCTTAGGGGGAGCTTGGGATACGCAGTATTTT. Looking up the rest from reference TRBV7-9 and TRBJ2-3 gives the full variable domain: DTGVSQNPRHKITKRGQNVTFRCDPISEHNRLYWYRQTLGQGPEFLTYFQNEAQLEKSRLLSDRFSAERPKGSFSTLEIQRTEQGDSAMYLCASSLGGAWDTQYFGPGTRLTVL.

CDR3 loop: CASSPGQQNTEAFF. The CDR3 bases are TGCGCCAGCAGCCCGGGACAGCAGAACACTGAAGCTTTCTTT. V gene TRBV5-1 combines with J gene TRBJ1-1; 7 nucleotides line up with TRBD1. Germline values: CDR1 SGHRS, CDR2 YFSETQ. V trimming: 4 bases; J trimming: 1 base; junction bases outside the gene matches: 4. This CDR3 spans 14 amino acids.

A word on this clone: Its ends do not fully match the called genes, so a read error is possible. This chain uses TRBV7-7 with TRBJ2-1, with 13 bases that match TRBD2. The CDR3 spans 15 residues. Germline V gives CDR1 SSHAT, CDR2 FNYEAQ (reference sequence). The CDR3 spells CASSSGTSGINEQFF. The CDR3 coding sequence is TGTGCTAGCAGCTCCGGGACTAGCGGGATAAATGAGCAGTTCTTC.

The V gene is TRBV2, the J gene TRBJ2-7, with TRBD1 matching over 7 bases. The length of the CDR3 is 14 residues. V lost 3 bases and J lost 2; bases outside the gene matches: 4. Per the germline V gene, CDR1 is SNHLY and CDR2 is FYNNEI. Here the CDR3 DNA reads TGTGCCAGCAGTGAGCAGGGGGTTGCCTACGAGCAGTACTTC. This codes for CASSEQGVAYEQYF.

This sequence joins TRBV7-2 and TRBJ2-1; 11 positions agree with TRBD2. Unmatched junction bases numbered 2, after V lost 4 bases and J lost 9 bases. Germline V CDR1 and CDR2: SGHTA, FQGNSA. This CDR3 region has 13 residues. CDR3 nucleotide sequence: TGTGCCAGCAGCTATGGACTAGCGGGTGAGCAGTTCTTC. It yields the protein CASSYGLAGEQFF.

This sequence joins TRBV5-1 and TRBJ2-7; D is uncertain. V was shortened by 1 base and J by 0 bases, with 8 bases between the two germline ends. Germline CDR1 is SGHRS and CDR2 is YFSETQ. The CDR3 contains 14 residues. The CDR3 protein is CASSLTIPSYEQYF. The CDR3 nucleotides are TGCGCCAGCAGCTTGACTATCCCCTCCTACGAGCAGTACTTC.

The chain uses TRBV7-9 and TRBJ1-3; 7 nucleotides line up with TRBD1. Germline V gene sequence: CDR1 SEHNR, CDR2 FQNEAQ (reference sequence). With 5 bases clipped from V and 3 bases from J, the junction kept 13 bases outside the gene matches. This CDR3 is 17 amino acids long. Here the CDR3 reads CASSLGDSGLNGNTIYF. The DNA for the CDR3 is TGTGCCAGCAGCCTAGGGGACAGTGGACTCAATGGAAACACCATATATTTT. Drawing the rest from reference TRBV7-9 and TRBJ1-3, the complete variable domain is DTGVSQNPRHKITKRGQNVTFRCDPISEHNRLYWYRQTLGQGPEFLTYFQNEAQLEKSRLLSDRFSAERPKGSFSTLEIQRTEQGDSAMYLCASSLGDSGLNGNTIYFGEGSWLTVV.

The genes are TRBV6-1 and TRBJ1-2; a possible D gene is TRBD1 (6 bases). Germline CDR1 reads MNHNS; CDR2 reads SASEGT. With 2 bases removed from V and 6 bases from J, the gap between germline ends came to 10 bases. The CDR3 covers 13 residues. This CDR3 reads CASSESGVDGYTF. CDR3 in DNA: TGTGCCAGCAGTGAATCAGGGGTGGATGGCTACACCTTC.

The genes are TRBV2 and TRBJ1-5; TRBD1 aligns across 7 bases. V was clipped by 11 bases and J by 5 bases; unmatched bases: 9. Looked up from germline, CDR1 is SNHLY and CDR2 is FYNNEI. CDR3 length: 13 residues. The CDR3 nucleotides are TGTGCCTCCGACAGGGATAATTATCAGCCCCAGCATTTT. Protein product: CASDRDNYQPQHF.

This sequence joins TRBV18 and TRBJ2-5, with 7 bases fitting TRBD2. Germline assignment: CDR1 KGHSH and CDR2 LQKENI. Germline trimming cut 3 bases from V and 4 bases from J; bases unmatched to any gene: 8. The CDR3 sequence is 15 residues long. CDR3 residues: CASSPSDQRGETQYF. DNA for the CDR3: TGTGCCAGCTCACCTTCCGACCAGCGGGGAGAGACCCAGTACTTC.

The V gene is TRBV21-1, the J gene TRBJ2-1; the tabulated D call, TRBD2, remains unverified against the DNA. TRBV21-1 is annotated as a pseudogene. This CDR3 contains 12 residues. The CDR3 is CVGGGRGSEQFF. CDR3 DNA: TGTGTAGGTGGCGGGAGGGGATCTGAGCAGTTCTTC.

The chain couples TRBV7-9 to TRBJ2-1; 8 bases line up with TRBD2. CDR1 SEHNR and CDR2 FQNEAQ come from the germline V gene (reference sequence). This CDR3 has 15 residues. V dropped 7 bases and J dropped 1; count of bases not matched to a gene: 6. The CDR3 region has the DNA TGTGCCAGCACAGCGGGAGAAGGGTCCTACAATGAGCAGTTCTTC. Encoded protein: CASTAGEGSYNEQFF.

This chain links TRBV29-1 with TRBJ1-1; possible D gene TRBD1, 6 bases. Germline lookup yields CDR1 SQVTM and CDR2 ANQGSEA. V lost 5 bases and J 2 bases, leaving 18 bases between the germline ends. The CDR3 loop spans 15 amino acids. The CDR3 here is CSVSGGLRGNTEAFF. The DNA for the CDR3 is TGCAGCGTTTCAGGAGGTCTCAGGGGTAACACTGAAGCTTTCTTT.

The chain has TRBV19 and TRBJ2-2; tentatively, D is TRBD2 (5 bases). The germline gives CDR1 LNHDA, CDR2 SQIVND (reference sequence). V lost 5 bases and J 8 bases, leaving 18 bases between the germline ends. This CDR3 contains 15 residues. The CDR3: CASSPRGSVAGELFF. In nucleotides, the CDR3 is TGTGCCAGTAGTCCTCGGGGTAGCGTCGCAGGGGAGCTGTTTTTT.

The chain is built from TRBV14 and TRBJ1-1; TRBD1 agrees at 8 bases. Trimming took 4 bases from V and 0 from J; bases not matched to a gene: 13. CDR1 is SGHDN, CDR2 FVKESK, per germline. The CDR3 contains 18 residues. CDR3 DNA: TGTGCCAGCAGCCCCCTCTGGACAGGGTGGGACGTGAACACTGAAGCTTTCTTT. Translation: CASSPLWTGWDVNTEAFF.

J is TRBJ2-3 and V is TRBV7-2; 9 nucleotides match TRBD2. V was pared by 7 bases and J by 5 bases, with 10 bases of the junction left unmatched. The CDR3 spans 15 residues. Per the germline V gene, CDR1 is SGHTA and CDR2 is FQGNSA. The CDR3 DNA sequence: TGTGCCAGCAACCTAGGTGGGACTAGCCGAGATACGCAGTATTTT. Translating gives CASNLGGTSRDTQYF.